Listed below are T cell receptor beta chains from one sample, sequenced in a study of regulatory T cells in long-lasting Graves disease. A single record per CDR3 protein comes from TCRdb applying MiXCR to the multiplex PCR reads. Of about 220,000 distinct CDR3 sequences in the sample, about 19% are singletons; the top ten hold 12%. These data were also reused for a study on T cells in Graves' hyperthyroidism and ophthalmopathy.

This specimen was peripheral blood mononuclear cells (PBMCs), taken at new diagnosis, from a patient treated with antithyroid drugs. The receptors come from a woman in her twenties or thirties with Graves disease. Each CDR3 is given with its conserved first and last residue. D genes are given only for firm matches. Size values are once, few and many counts, or a class for expanded clones, and some rows have none.

j_call: TRBJ1-2
d_call: TRBD1
clone_size: many
cdr3_length: 13
v_call: TRBV3-1
cdr3_aa: CASSQRDRGRSTF
cdr3_nt: TGTGCCAGCAGCCAACGGGACAGGGGGCGCAGCACCTTC

j_call: TRBJ1-2
d_call: -
clone_size: many
cdr3_length: 12
v_call: TRBV28
cdr3_aa: CASSLDQADYTF
cdr3_nt: TGTGCCAGCAGTTTAGACCAGGCAGACTACACCTTC

j_call: TRBJ2-1
d_call: TRBD2
clone_size: -
cdr3_length: 18
v_call: TRBV12-5
cdr3_aa: CASGLVGGAGRSYNEQFF
cdr3_nt: TGTGCTAGTGGTTTGGTGGGGGGAGCGGGAAGATCCTACAATGAGCAGTTCTTC

j_call: TRBJ2-2
d_call: -
clone_size: many
cdr3_length: 14
v_call: TRBV20-1
cdr3_aa: CSATSDPGSGELFF
cdr3_nt: TGCAGTGCTACCTCCGACCCCGGCAGCGGGGAGCTGTTTTTT

j_call: TRBJ2-7
d_call: TRBD2
clone_size: many
cdr3_length: 18
v_call: TRBV6-1
cdr3_aa: CASSSLEARGAHSYEQYF
cdr3_nt: TGTGCCAGCAGCTCCTTGGAGGCGCGGGGGGCTCACTCCTACGAGCAGTACTTC

j_call: TRBJ1-3
d_call: -
clone_size: -
cdr3_length: 16
v_call: TRBV9
cdr3_aa: CASSVDPGRSGNTIYF
cdr3_nt: TGTGCCAGCAGCGTAGATCCGGGCCGCTCTGGAAACACCATATATTTT

j_call: TRBJ1-5
d_call: -
clone_size: many
cdr3_length: 17
v_call: TRBV12-3/TRBV12-4
cdr3_aa: CASSLAMTDPSNQPQHF
cdr3_nt: TGTGCCAGCAGTTTAGCCATGACAGACCCTAGCAATCAGCCCCAGCATTTT

j_call: TRBJ1-5
d_call: -
clone_size: many
cdr3_length: 14
v_call: TRBV29-1
cdr3_aa: CSVGAGNSNQPQHF
cdr3_nt: TGCAGCGTTGGGGCAGGGAATAGCAATCAGCCCCAGCATTTT

j_call: TRBJ1-4
d_call: -
clone_size: many
cdr3_length: 15
v_call: TRBV12-3/TRBV12-4
cdr3_aa: CASSLTGGSHEKLFF
cdr3_nt: TGTGCCAGCAGTCTTACCGGGGGGAGTCATGAAAAACTGTTTTTT

j_call: TRBJ2-7
d_call: TRBD2
clone_size: -
cdr3_length: 14
v_call: TRBV20-1
cdr3_aa: CSARLLAEVYEQYF
cdr3_nt: TGCAGTGCTAGATTACTAGCGGAGGTGTACGAGCAGTACTTC

j_call: TRBJ1-2
d_call: TRBD1
clone_size: many
cdr3_length: 13
v_call: TRBV28
cdr3_aa: CASTPGQIYGYTF
cdr3_nt: TGTGCCAGCACCCCGGGACAGATCTATGGCTACACCTTC

j_call: TRBJ1-5
d_call: -
clone_size: few
cdr3_length: 14
v_call: TRBV28
cdr3_aa: CASSLGRRGQPQHF
cdr3_nt: TGTGCCAGCAGTTTGGGACGGAGGGGACAGCCCCAGCATTTT

j_call: TRBJ2-4
d_call: -
clone_size: -
cdr3_length: 16
v_call: TRBV11-2
cdr3_aa: CASSFTSGLAKNIQYF
cdr3_nt: TGTGCCAGCAGCTTTACATCGGGGCTGGCCAAAAACATTCAGTACTTC

j_call: TRBJ2-1
d_call: -
clone_size: many
cdr3_length: 11
v_call: TRBV7-9
cdr3_aa: CASSLVYEQFF
cdr3_nt: TGTGCCAGCAGCTTAGTCTACGAGCAGTTCTTC

j_call: TRBJ1-3
d_call: -
clone_size: many
cdr3_length: 15
v_call: TRBV6-5
cdr3_aa: CASSYLGRSGNTIYF
cdr3_nt: TGTGCCAGCAGTTACTTGGGGCGCTCTGGAAACACCATATATTTT

j_call: TRBJ1-3
d_call: -
clone_size: many
cdr3_length: 16
v_call: TRBV9
cdr3_aa: CASSGTSQGSGNTIYF
cdr3_nt: TGTGCCAGCAGCGGGACATCACAGGGCTCTGGAAACACCATATATTTT

j_call: TRBJ1-5
d_call: TRBD1
clone_size: many
cdr3_length: 15
v_call: TRBV28
cdr3_aa: CASSTRGTGHQPQHF
cdr3_nt: TGTGCCAGCAGTACCAGGGGGACGGGCCATCAGCCCCAGCATTTT

j_call: TRBJ2-5
d_call: TRBD1
clone_size: many
cdr3_length: 16
v_call: TRBV28
cdr3_aa: CASSYTLGDRAETQYF
cdr3_nt: TGTGCCAGCAGTTATACCCTCGGGGACAGGGCGGAGACCCAGTACTTC

j_call: TRBJ2-3
d_call: TRBD1
clone_size: many
cdr3_length: 15
v_call: TRBV30
cdr3_aa: CAWSVQGPSTDTQYF
cdr3_nt: TGTGCCTGGAGTGTACAGGGGCCTTCCACAGATACGCAGTATTTT

j_call: TRBJ1-4
d_call: -
clone_size: many
cdr3_length: 13
v_call: TRBV28
cdr3_aa: CASSFGGSGKLFF
cdr3_nt: TGTGCCAGCAGTTTCGGGGGCTCTGGAAAACTGTTTTTT

j_call: TRBJ2-3
d_call: -
clone_size: -
cdr3_length: 14
v_call: TRBV18
cdr3_aa: CASSPWDHTDTQYF
cdr3_nt: TGTGCCAGCTCACCCTGGGACCACACAGATACGCAGTATTTT

j_call: TRBJ2-1
d_call: -
clone_size: many
cdr3_length: 15
v_call: TRBV6-1
cdr3_aa: CASSERQEAYNEQFF
cdr3_nt: TGTGCCAGCAGTGAAAGGCAGGAGGCCTACAATGAGCAGTTCTTC

j_call: TRBJ1-1
d_call: -
clone_size: -
cdr3_length: 14
v_call: TRBV28
cdr3_aa: CASSQGPGDTEAFF
cdr3_nt: TGTGCCAGCAGCCAGGGGCCGGGGGACACTGAAGCTTTCTTT

j_call: TRBJ1-2
d_call: TRBD1
clone_size: many
cdr3_length: 13
v_call: TRBV19
cdr3_aa: CASGDRTFYGYTF
cdr3_nt: TGTGCCAGCGGGGACAGAACTTTCTATGGCTACACCTTC

j_call: TRBJ2-3
d_call: -
clone_size: -
cdr3_length: 12
v_call: TRBV6-1
cdr3_aa: CASFSWGDTQYF
cdr3_nt: TGTGCCAGTTTCTCCTGGGGGGATACGCAGTATTTT

j_call: TRBJ1-2
d_call: -
clone_size: many
cdr3_length: 15
v_call: TRBV28
cdr3_aa: CATLQSDKAGGSYTF
cdr3_nt: TGTGCCACCCTCCAATCAGACAAGGCCGGAGGGAGCTACACCTTC